Included here is one T cell receptor beta chain sequence, with context. Per germline, CDR1 SGHNT and CDR2 YENEEA. The CDR3 sequence is 14 residues long. V was pared by 2 bases and J by 9 bases, with 7 bases of the junction left unmatched. Authors' analysis steps: The assay estimated nucleated cells by amplifying reference gene primers. TCRdb's table, derived via immunoSEQ multiplex PCR, lists solely in-frame clones and lacks some. That table is the source of V, J and clone size, and D and trimming were worked out from the DNA. The sample holds about 170,000 clones, about 80% seen once. These data are taken from a study of blood T cell repertoires in COVID-19. About the study: The United States, Italy and Spain were the sources of the acute and convalescent COVID-19 samples. The cDNA or gDNA used as material had been derived from T cells, B-cell-depleted T cells, or PBMCs.

The receptor was isolated from an elderly woman with acute or convalescent COVID-19. This chain joins TRBV11-3 and TRBJ2-1; 7 bases line up with TRBD1. Specimen: peripheral blood. The CDR3 protein is CASSLNRGVGEQFF. In DNA form, the CDR3 reads TGTGCCAGCAGCTTAAACAGGGGCGTGGGTGAGCAGTTCTTC.